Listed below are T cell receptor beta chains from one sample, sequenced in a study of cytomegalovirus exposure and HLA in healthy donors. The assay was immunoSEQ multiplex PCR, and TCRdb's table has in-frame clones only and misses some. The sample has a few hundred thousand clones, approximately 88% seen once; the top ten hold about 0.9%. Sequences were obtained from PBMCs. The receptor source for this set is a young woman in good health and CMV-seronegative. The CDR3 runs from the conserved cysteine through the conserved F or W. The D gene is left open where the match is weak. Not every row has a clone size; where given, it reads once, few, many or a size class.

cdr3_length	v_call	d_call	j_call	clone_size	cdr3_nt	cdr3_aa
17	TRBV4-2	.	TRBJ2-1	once	TGTGCCAGCAGCCAAGATGCGACCGAGGTTTCTTACAATGAGCAGTTCTTC	CASSQDATEVSYNEQFF
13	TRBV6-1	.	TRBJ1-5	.	TGTGCCAGCAGTGAAACTCGGGGTCAGCCCCAGCATTTT	CASSETRGQPQHF
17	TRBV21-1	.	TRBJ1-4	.	TGTGCCAGCAGCAAACGTTCCTCCGGGACAGGGGACGAAAAACTGTTTTTT	CASSKRSSGTGDEKLFF
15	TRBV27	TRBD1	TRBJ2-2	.	TGTGCCAGCAGTGACAGGGTAGGGAACACCGGGGAGCTGTTTTTT	CASSDRVGNTGELFF
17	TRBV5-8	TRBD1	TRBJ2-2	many	TGTGCCAGCAGTCCCCGGGACAGGCTATTGAACACCGGGGAGCTGTTTTTT	CASSPRDRLLNTGELFF
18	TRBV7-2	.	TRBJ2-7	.	TGTGCCAGCAGCTCTACGACGGATGGGAGGGGGTCCCCCTACGAGCAGTACTTC	CASSSTTDGRGSPYEQYF
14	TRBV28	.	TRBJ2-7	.	TGTGCCAGCAGTCCACACGACATCTCCTACGAGCAGTACTTC	CASSPHDISYEQYF
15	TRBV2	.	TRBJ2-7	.	TGTGCCAGCAGCCGGACAGTTTCACCTTCCTACGAGCAGTACTTC	CASSRTVSPSYEQYF
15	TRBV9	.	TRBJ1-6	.	TGTGCCAGCAGCGCCGGGAGCTCCTATAATTCACCCCTCCACTTT	CASSAGSSYNSPLHF
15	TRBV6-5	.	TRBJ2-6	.	TGTGCCAGCACCATCTACCTCTCTGGGGCCAACGTCCTGACTTTC	CASTIYLSGANVLTF
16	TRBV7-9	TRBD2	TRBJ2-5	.	TGTGCCAGCAGCTTAGAAGGGCGGGAGACTAAAGAGACCCAGTACTTC	CASSLEGRETKETQYF
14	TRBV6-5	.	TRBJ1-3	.	TGTGCCAGCGGGCCAGGACACTCTGGAAACACCATATATTTT	CASGPGHSGNTIYF
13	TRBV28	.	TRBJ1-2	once	TGTGCCAGCAGTTTAGGGGGGACCTATGGCTACACCTTC	CASSLGGTYGYTF
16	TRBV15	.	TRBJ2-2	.	TGTGCCACCAGCCTGACGACACCAACGAACACCGGGGAGCTGTTTTTT	CATSLTTPTNTGELFF
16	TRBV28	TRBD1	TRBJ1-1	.	TGTGCCAGCAGTTGGGGGACAGGGGGAGGAGGATCCGAAGCTTTCTTT	CASSWGTGGGGSEAFF
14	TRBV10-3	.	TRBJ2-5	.	TGTGCCATCAGTGAGTACTCTAGCAAGGAGACCCAGTACTTC	CAISEYSSKETQYF
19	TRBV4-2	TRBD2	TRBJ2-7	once	TGTGCCAGCAGCCCCAACCGAAACCATTTACTAGCGGCGACGTACGAGCAGTACTTC	CASSPNRNHLLAATYEQYF
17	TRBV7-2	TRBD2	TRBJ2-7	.	TGTGCCAGCAGCTTAGCCCCTAGCGGGATAGGGGCTTACGAGCAGTACTTC	CASSLAPSGIGAYEQYF
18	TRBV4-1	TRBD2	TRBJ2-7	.	TGCGCCAGCAGCCAAACTAGCGGGAGATACCCGCAACACTACGAGCAGTACTTC	CASSQTSGRYPQHYEQYF
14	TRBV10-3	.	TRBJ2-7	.	TGTGCCATCAGTGAGGTCACCGGAGATTACGAGCAGTACTTC	CAISEVTGDYEQYF
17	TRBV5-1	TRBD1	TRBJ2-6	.	TGCGCCAGCAGCCCGAGCACAGGGGGTTCTGGGGCCAACGTCCTGACTTTC	CASSPSTGGSGANVLTF
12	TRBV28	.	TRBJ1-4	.	TGTGCCAGCAGTCCCCTACGCGAAAAACTGTTTTTT	CASSPLREKLFF
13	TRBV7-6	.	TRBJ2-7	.	TGTGCCAGCAGCCCTTTACAGGGTTACGAGCAGTACTTC	CASSPLQGYEQYF
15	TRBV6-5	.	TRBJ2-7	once	TGTGCCAGCAGATTTCTGGGCGGGACCAACTACGAGCAGTACTTC	CASRFLGGTNYEQYF
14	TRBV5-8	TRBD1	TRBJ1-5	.	TGTGCCAGCAGCTCCGACAGGGGAAGTCAGCCCCAGCATTTT	CASSSDRGSQPQHF
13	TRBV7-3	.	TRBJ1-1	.	TGTGCCAGCAGCGACAGGTCGAACACTGAAGCTTTCTTT	CASSDRSNTEAFF
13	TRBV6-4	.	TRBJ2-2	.	TGTGCCAGCAGTTCGCAGGGTGCCGGGGAGCTGTTTTTT	CASSSQGAGELFF
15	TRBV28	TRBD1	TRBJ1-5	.	TGTGCCACCACTTACAGGGGGCAAAGCAATCAGCCCCAGCATTTT	CATTYRGQSNQPQHF
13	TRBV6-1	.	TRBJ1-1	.	TGTGCCAGCAGTCCTCTGCGGATTTCTGAAGCTTTCTTT	CASSPLRISEAFF
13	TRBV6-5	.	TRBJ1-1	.	TGTGCCAGCAGTTACTCGTCTAACACTGAAGCTTTCTTT	CASSYSSNTEAFF
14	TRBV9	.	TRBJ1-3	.	TGTGCCAGCAGCGTAGCTCTAGCTGGCAACACCATATATTTT	CASSVALAGNTIYF
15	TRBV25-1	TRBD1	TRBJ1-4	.	TGTGCCAGCAGTGGCAACCGGACAGGGTATGAAAAACTGTTTTTT	CASSGNRTGYEKLFF
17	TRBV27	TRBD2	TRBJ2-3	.	TGTGCCAGCACCTCTGTAGGGACTAGCGGGAAGACAGATACGCAGTATTTT	CASTSVGTSGKTDTQYF
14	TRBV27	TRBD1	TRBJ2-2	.	TGTGCCAGCAGTTTGAACAGGGGGCCCGGGGAGCTGTTTTTT	CASSLNRGPGELFF
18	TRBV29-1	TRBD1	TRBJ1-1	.	TGCAGCGTTAGAGGGGGGACAGGGGGCGCCGGAATGAACACTGAAGCTTTCTTT	CSVRGGTGGAGMNTEAFF
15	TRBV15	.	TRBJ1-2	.	TGTGCCACCAGCAGCGAGCGGGGGCGGGGCTATGGCTACACCTTC	CATSSERGRGYGYTF
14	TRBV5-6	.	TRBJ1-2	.	TGTGCCAGCGGCACAGTACTGGGAGGCTATGGCTACACCTTC	CASGTVLGGYGYTF
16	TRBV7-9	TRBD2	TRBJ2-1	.	TGTGCCAGCAGCCCTTGGACTAGCGGGTTATTCGGTGAGCAGTTCTTC	CASSPWTSGLFGEQFF
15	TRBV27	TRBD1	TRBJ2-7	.	TGTGCCAGCAGTTTTGGGACAGCGAGCTCCTACGAGCAGTACTTC	CASSFGTASSYEQYF
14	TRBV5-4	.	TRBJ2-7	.	TGTGCCAGCAGCCCGGGATTAGGTTTCTACGAGCAGTACTTC	CASSPGLGFYEQYF
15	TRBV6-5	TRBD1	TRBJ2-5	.	TGTGCCAGCAGGCTCCAGGGGGCTCAGGCAGAGACCCAGTACTTC	CASRLQGAQAETQYF
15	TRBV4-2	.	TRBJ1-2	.	TGTGCCAGCAGCCAAGGGCAGGGAGGTCCCTATGGCTACACCTTC	CASSQGQGGPYGYTF
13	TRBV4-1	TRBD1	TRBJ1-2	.	TGCGCCAGCAGCCAAGACAGGGGGCTTGGCTACACCTTC	CASSQDRGLGYTF
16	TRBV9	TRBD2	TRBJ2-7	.	TGTGCCAGCAGCCCAAAAGCGGGAGGGCCTTTCGACGAGCAGTACTTC	CASSPKAGGPFDEQYF
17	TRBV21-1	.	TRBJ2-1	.	TGTGCCAGCAGCAAACCGAAGACTAGGTCGGAATACAATGAGCAGTTCTTC	CASSKPKTRSEYNEQFF